This TCR beta chain originates from a study of OX40 agonist ivuxolimab in advanced cancers. The wider study: Having had anti-PD-1, anti-PD-L1 or anti-CTLA-4 therapy before was allowed, and over 35% had some.

This clone was found once. Its antigen is undetermined. Regarding the study as a whole: Expanded clones were, on average, more numerous in CD8+ T cells than in CD4+. At doses 0.1 to 3.0 mg/kg, CD4+ and CD8+ clones expanded.

Here immunoSEQ multiplex PCR was the method, and the copy in TCRdb shows in-frame clones only, minus some. The data hold over 85,000 clones, with about 86% observed a single time. Trimming took 3 bases from V and 2 from J, leaving 13 bases between them. The germline gives CDR1 GTSNPN, CDR2 SVGIG (reference sequence). The length of the CDR3 is 14 residues. The source of this sequence is an adult with an advanced solid tumor such as melanoma, head and neck, liver or kidney cancer. This chain joins TRBV30 and TRBJ1-1; D ambiguous. The specimen comprised CD4+ or CD8+ T cells sorted from blood, sampled in a trial of the OX40 agonist ivuxolimab. The CDR3 DNA sequence: TGTGCCTGGAGGTACGCAGAAGCAAACACTGAAGCTTTCTTT. Amino acids: CAWRYAEANTEAFF.